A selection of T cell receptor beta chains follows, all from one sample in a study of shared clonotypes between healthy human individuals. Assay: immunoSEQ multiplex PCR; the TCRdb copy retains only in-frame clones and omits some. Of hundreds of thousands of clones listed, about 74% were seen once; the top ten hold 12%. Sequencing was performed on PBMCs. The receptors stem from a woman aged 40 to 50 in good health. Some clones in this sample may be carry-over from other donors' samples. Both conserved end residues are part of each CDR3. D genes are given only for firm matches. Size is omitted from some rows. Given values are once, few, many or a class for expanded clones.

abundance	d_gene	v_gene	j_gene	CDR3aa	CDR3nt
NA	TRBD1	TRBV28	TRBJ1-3	CASSTPAGTGTGNTIYF	TGTGCCAGCAGTACACCAGCCGGGACAGGGACTGGAAACACCATATATTTT
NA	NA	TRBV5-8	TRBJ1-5	CASSLNNQPQHF	TGTGCCAGCAGCTTAAATAATCAGCCCCAGCATTTT
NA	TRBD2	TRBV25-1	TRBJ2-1	CASSPRRGAGGEQFF	TGTGCCAGCAGTCCCCGGAGGGGGGCGGGGGGTGAGCAGTTCTTC
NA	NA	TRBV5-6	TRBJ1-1	CASSLSSWGRGNTEAFF	TGTGCCAGCAGCTTGTCGTCCTGGGGCAGGGGGAACACTGAAGCTTTCTTT
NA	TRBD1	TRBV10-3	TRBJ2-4	CAISYRGENIQYF	TGTGCCATCAGTTACAGGGGAGAAAACATTCAGTACTTC
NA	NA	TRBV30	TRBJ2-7	CAWSVSWVRASYEQYF	TGTGCCTGGAGTGTAAGTTGGGTCAGAGCCTCCTACGAGCAGTACTTC
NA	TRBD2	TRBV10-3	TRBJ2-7	CAISVSGRASEQYF	TGTGCCATCAGTGTTAGCGGGAGGGCCTCCGAGCAGTACTTC
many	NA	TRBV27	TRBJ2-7	CASRGAVGSSSYEQYF	TGTGCCAGCAGGGGGGCCGTGGGGAGTTCGTCCTACGAGCAGTACTTC
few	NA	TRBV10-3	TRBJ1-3	CAIRDRTQNTIYF	TGTGCCATCCGTGATCGGACTCAGAACACCATATATTTT
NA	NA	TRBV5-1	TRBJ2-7	CASSLGTGAHEQYF	TGCGCCAGCAGCTTGGGTACGGGGGCCCACGAGCAGTACTTC
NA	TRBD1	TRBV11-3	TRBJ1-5	CASSLDEGASNQPQHF	TGTGCCAGCAGCTTAGATGAGGGGGCGAGCAATCAGCCCCAGCATTTT
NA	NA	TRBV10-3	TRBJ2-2	CATSGSPRDTGELFF	TGTGCCACTTCGGGGAGCCCACGGGACACCGGGGAGCTGTTTTTT
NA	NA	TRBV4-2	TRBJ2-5	CASSHLGTLRETQYF	TGTGCCAGCAGCCATCTTGGGACCCTCCGGGAGACCCAGTACTTC
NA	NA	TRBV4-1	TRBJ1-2	CASSQLYRGNYGYTF	TGCGCCAGCAGCCAATTATATCGTGGGAACTATGGCTACACCTTC
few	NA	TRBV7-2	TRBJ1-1	CASSLTTVLNTEAFF	TGTGCCAGCAGCCTTACGACAGTTCTCAACACTGAAGCTTTCTTT
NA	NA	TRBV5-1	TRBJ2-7	CASSWNTGAEQYF	TGCGCCAGCAGCTGGAACACAGGCGCCGAGCAGTACTTC
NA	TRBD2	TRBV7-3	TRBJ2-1	CASSLAGANNEQFF	TGTGCCAGCAGCTTAGCGGGAGCTAACAATGAGCAGTTCTTC
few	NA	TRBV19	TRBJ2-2	CASRNRGKAGELFF	TGTGCCAGTAGAAACCGAGGCAAAGCCGGGGAGCTGTTTTTT
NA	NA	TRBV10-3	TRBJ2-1	CAISATGDSYNEQFF	TGTGCCATCAGTGCAACGGGAGACTCCTACAATGAGCAGTTCTTC
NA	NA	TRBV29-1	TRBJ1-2	CSVDTQGNYGYTF	TGCAGCGTTGACACACAGGGCAACTATGGCTACACCTTC
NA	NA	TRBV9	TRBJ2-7	CASSVGGPYEQYF	TGTGCCAGCAGCGTTGGGGGGCCCTACGAGCAGTACTTC
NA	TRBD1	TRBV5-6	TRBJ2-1	CASSWTGYNEQFF	TGTGCCAGCAGCTGGACAGGGTACAATGAGCAGTTCTTC
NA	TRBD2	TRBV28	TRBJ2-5	CASSGTSGREETQYF	TGTGCCAGCAGCGGGACTAGCGGGAGGGAAGAGACCCAGTACTTC
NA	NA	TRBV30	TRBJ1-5	CAWSEGLSNQPQHF	TGTGCCTGGAGTGAGGGGCTTAGCAATCAGCCCCAGCATTTT
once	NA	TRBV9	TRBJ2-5	CASSGAGTTELQETQYF	TGTGCCAGCAGCGGAGCCGGGACCACGGAACTCCAAGAGACCCAGTACTTC
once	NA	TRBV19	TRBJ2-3	CASSIGGPQYF	TGTGCCAGTAGTATAGGCGGGCCCCAGTATTTT
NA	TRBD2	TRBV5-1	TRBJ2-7	CASSPSYWSGTSAPLEQYF	TGCGCCAGCAGCCCCTCCTACTGGTCCGGGACTAGCGCCCCTCTGGAGCAGTACTTC
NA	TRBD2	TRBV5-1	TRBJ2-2	CASSLGSGGPTTGELFF	TGCGCCAGCAGCTTGGGATCGGGAGGGCCGACCACCGGGGAGCTGTTTTTT
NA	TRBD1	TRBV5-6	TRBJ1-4	CASSAGTGHFATNEKLFF	TGTGCCAGCAGCGCAGGGACAGGGCATTTTGCAACTAATGAAAAACTGTTTTTT
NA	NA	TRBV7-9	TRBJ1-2	CASSLLGTDIYGYTF	TGTGCCAGCAGCTTACTCGGGACGGACATCTATGGCTACACCTTC
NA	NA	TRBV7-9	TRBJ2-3	CASSLRGADTQYF	TGTGCCAGCAGCTTACGGGGTGCAGATACGCAGTATTTT
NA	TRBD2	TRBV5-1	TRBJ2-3	CASSLGAGGPSDTQYF	TGCGCCAGCAGCTTAGGAGCGGGAGGGCCATCAGATACGCAGTATTTT
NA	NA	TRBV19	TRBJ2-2	CASNRRANTGELFF	TGTGCCAGTAACAGGAGGGCAAACACCGGGGAGCTGTTTTTT
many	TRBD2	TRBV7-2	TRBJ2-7	CASSSPRTSGRYEQYF	TGTGCCAGCAGCTCCCCCCGGACTAGCGGGAGATACGAGCAGTACTTC
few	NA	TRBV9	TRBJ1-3	CASSVWQTGNTIYF	TGTGCCAGCAGCGTATGGCAGACTGGAAACACCATATATTTT
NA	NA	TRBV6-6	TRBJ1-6	CASREDGGHSPLHF	TGTGCCAGCAGAGAGGACGGGGGACATTCACCCCTCCACTTT
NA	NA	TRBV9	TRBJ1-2	CASSVRDTAVSTGYGYTF	TGTGCCAGCAGCGTGAGGGACACCGCCGTTTCTACGGGCTATGGCTACACCTTC
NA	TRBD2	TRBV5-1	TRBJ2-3	CASGTSGLTDTQYF	TGCGCCAGCGGGACTAGCGGACTCACAGATACGCAGTATTTT
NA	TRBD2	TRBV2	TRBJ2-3	CASRKLAGPSTDTQYF	TGTGCCAGCAGGAAACTAGCGGGGCCTAGCACAGATACGCAGTATTTT
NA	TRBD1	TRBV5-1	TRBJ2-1	CASSLVPGQGVEQFF	TGCGCCAGCAGCTTGGTTCCGGGACAGGGGGTTGAGCAGTTCTTC
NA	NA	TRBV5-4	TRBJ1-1	CASNPEPGTDFSFF	TGTGCCAGCAACCCGGAACCCGGGACCGACTTTTCTTTCTTT
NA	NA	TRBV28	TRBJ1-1	CASSLLGAEAFF	TGTGCCAGCAGTTTATTAGGGGCAGAAGCTTTCTTT
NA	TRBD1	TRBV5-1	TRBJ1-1	CASSLEGGALAEAFF	TGCGCCAGCAGCTTGGAAGGGGGCGCCTTGGCTGAAGCTTTCTTT
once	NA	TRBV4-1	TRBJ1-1	CASSQATGSAVEAFF	TGCGCCAGCAGCCAGGCGACCGGGTCAGCGGTTGAAGCTTTCTTT
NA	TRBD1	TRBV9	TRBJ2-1	CASSEEGQVYNEQFF	TGTGCCAGCAGCGAGGAGGGACAGGTATACAATGAGCAGTTCTTC
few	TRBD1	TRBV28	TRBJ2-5	CASSLGRGRPGETQYF	TGTGCCAGCAGTTTGGGTAGGGGGCGCCCAGGGGAGACCCAGTACTTC
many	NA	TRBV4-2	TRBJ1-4	CASLGDEKLFF	TGTGCCAGCCTAGGGGATGAAAAACTGTTTTTT
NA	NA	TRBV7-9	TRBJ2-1	CASSLDGWPFF	TGTGCCAGCAGCTTAGACGGGTGGCCGTTCTTC
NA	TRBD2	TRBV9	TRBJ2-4	CASSVLPSGAQNIQYF	TGTGCCAGCAGCGTCCTCCCTAGCGGGGCTCAAAACATTCAGTACTTC
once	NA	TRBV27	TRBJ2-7	CASSLWGSYEQYF	TGTGCCAGCAGTTTGTGGGGCAGTTACGAGCAGTACTTC
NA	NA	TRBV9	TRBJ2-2	CASNSVGTGELFF	TGTGCCAGCAATAGCGTTGGCACCGGGGAGCTGTTTTTT
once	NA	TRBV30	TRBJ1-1	CAWSVGAGWAFF	TGTGCCTGGAGTGTAGGGGCAGGTTGGGCTTTCTTT
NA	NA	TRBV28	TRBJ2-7	CASSLGRYEQYF	TGTGCCAGCAGTTTAGGGAGATACGAGCAGTACTTC
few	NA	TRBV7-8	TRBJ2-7	CASSPRTTSSYEQYF	TGTGCCAGCAGCCCTCGGACTACCAGCTCCTACGAGCAGTACTTC
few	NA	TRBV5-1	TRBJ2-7	CASSEVGGYEQYF	TGCGCCAGCAGCGAGGTTGGGGGGTACGAGCAGTACTTC